This T cell receptor (beta chain) was identified in a study of cytomegalovirus exposure and HLA in healthy donors. The CDR3 has 15 amino acids. With V trimmed by 6 bases and J by 5 bases, 11 bases remained unmatched. The germline V gene has CDR1 MDHEN and CDR2 SYDVKM. As for this clone: The antigen is not known.

Study-wide results and limits: The study reported that TCR beta sequences accurately predicted HLA-A and HLA-B alleles in most subjects. More than 15,000 TCR beta sequences were associated with HLA alleles at 0.05 false discovery rate in a later analysis.

PCR was performed using 60 Vbeta and 13 Jbeta primers. Generated by immunoSEQ multiplex PCR, the TCRdb table keeps only in-frame clones and is missing some. The sample holds some 150,000 clones, more than 75% seen once. Regarding donors, all were healthy bone marrow donors. The clonotype was recovered from a man aged 25-45 years in good health and CMV-seropositive. The chain carries TRBV28 and TRBJ1-2; 8 bases agree with TRBD1. Sequenced: PBMCs. CDR3: CASSPGTGLRYGYTF. In DNA form, the CDR3 reads TGTGCCAGCAGCCCCGGGACAGGACTTAGGTATGGCTACACCTTC.